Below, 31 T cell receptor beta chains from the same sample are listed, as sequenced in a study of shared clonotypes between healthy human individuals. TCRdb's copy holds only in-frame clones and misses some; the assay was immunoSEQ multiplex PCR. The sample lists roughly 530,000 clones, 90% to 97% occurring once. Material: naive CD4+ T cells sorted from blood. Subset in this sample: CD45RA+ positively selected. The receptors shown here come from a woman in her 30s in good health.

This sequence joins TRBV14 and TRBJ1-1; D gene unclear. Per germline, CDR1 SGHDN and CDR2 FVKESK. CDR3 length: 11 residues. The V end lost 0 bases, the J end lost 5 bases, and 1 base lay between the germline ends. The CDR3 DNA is TGTGCCAGCAGCCAAGATACTGAAGCTTTCTTT. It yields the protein CASSQDTEAFF. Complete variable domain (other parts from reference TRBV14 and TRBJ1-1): EAGVTQFPSHSVIEKGQTVTLRCDPISGHDNLYWYRRVMGKEIKFLLHFVKESKQDESGMPNNRFLAERTGGTYSTLKVQPAELEDSGVYFCASSQDTEAFFGQGTRLTVV.

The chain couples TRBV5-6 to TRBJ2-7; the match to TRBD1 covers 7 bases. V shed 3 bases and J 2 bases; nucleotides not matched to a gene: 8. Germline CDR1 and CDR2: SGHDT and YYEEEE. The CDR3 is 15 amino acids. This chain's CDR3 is CASSYRRQGTYEQYF. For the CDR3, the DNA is TGTGCCAGCAGCTATCGGAGACAGGGAACCTACGAGCAGTACTTC.

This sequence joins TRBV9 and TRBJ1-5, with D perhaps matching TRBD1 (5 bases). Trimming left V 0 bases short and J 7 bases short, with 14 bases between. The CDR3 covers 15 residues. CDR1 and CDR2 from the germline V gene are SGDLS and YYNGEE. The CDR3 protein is CASSVGAQRDQPQHF. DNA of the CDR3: TGTGCCAGCAGCGTAGGGGCCCAGCGGGACCAGCCCCAGCATTTT.

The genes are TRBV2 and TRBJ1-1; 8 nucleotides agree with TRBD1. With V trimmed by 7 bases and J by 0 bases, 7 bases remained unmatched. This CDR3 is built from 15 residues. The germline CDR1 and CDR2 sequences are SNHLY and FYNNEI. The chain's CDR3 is CASIMTGAMNTEAFF. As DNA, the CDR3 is TGTGCCAGCATAATGACAGGGGCGATGAACACTGAAGCTTTCTTT.

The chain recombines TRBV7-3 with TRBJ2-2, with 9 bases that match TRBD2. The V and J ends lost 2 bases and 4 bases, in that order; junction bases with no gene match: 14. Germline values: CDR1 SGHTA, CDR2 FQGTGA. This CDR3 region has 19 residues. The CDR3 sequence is CASSLAFGTSYSGTGELFF. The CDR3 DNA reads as TGTGCCAGCAGCTTAGCGTTTGGGACTAGCTATTCGGGCACCGGGGAGCTGTTTTTT. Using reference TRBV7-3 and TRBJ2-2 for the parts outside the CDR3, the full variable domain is GAGVSQTPSNKVTEKGKYVELRCDPISGHTALYWYRQSLGQGPEFLIYFQGTGAADDSGLPNDRFFAVRPEGSVSTLKIQRTERGDSAVYLCASSLAFGTSYSGTGELFFGEGSRLTVL.

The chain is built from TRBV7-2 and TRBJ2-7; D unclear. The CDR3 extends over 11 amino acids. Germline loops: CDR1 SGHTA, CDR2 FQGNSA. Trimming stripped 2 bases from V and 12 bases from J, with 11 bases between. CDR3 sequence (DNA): TGTGCCAGCAGCTTACTCCAGAAGCTGTACTTC. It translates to CASSLLQKLYF.

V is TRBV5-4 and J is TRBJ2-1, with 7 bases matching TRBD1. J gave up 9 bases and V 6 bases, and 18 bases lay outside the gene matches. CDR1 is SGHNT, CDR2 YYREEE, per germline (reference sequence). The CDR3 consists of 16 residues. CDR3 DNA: TGTGCCAGCACCATCCGTGGAGACAGGGTAATTCGTGAGCAGTTCTTC. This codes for CASTIRGDRVIREQFF.

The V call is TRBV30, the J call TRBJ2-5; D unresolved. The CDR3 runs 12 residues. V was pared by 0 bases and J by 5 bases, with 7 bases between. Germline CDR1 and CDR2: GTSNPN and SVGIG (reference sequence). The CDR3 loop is CAWSVGGETQYF. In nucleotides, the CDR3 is TGTGCCTGGAGTGTGGGTGGGGAGACCCAGTACTTC.

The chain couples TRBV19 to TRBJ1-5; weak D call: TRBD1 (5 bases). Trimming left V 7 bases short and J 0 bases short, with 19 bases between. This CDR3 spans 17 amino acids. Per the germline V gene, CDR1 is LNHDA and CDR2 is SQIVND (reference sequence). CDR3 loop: CASTNLGGFYSNQPQHF. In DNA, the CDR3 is TGTGCCAGTACCAACCTGGGGGGGTTTTATAGCAATCAGCCCCAGCATTTT.

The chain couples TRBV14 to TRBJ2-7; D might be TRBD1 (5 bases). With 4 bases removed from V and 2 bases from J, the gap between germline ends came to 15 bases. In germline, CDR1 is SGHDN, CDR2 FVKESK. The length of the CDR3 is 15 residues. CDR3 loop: CASSRIGVGPYEQYF. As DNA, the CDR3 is TGTGCCAGCAGCCGTATAGGGGTTGGCCCCTACGAGCAGTACTTC.

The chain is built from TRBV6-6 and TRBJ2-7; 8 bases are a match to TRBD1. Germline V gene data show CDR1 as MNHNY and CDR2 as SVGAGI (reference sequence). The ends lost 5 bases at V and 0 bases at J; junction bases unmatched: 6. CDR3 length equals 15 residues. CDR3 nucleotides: TGTGCCAGCAGTGATACAGGGGGGACCTCCTACGAGCAGTACTTC. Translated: CASSDTGGTSYEQYF.

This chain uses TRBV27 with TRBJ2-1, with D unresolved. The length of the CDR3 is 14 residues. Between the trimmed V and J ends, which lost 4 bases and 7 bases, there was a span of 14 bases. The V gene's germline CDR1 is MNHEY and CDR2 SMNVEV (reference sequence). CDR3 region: CASSSLDLPNEQFF. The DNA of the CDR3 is TGTGCCAGCAGTTCTTTGGACCTCCCGAATGAGCAGTTCTTC.

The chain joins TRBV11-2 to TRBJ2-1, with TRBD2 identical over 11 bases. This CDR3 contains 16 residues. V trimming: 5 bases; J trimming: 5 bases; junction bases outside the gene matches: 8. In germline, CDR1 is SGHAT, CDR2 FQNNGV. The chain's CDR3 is CASSPTLAGGNNEQFF. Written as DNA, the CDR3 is TGTGCCAGCAGCCCTACCCTAGCGGGAGGAAACAATGAGCAGTTCTTC.

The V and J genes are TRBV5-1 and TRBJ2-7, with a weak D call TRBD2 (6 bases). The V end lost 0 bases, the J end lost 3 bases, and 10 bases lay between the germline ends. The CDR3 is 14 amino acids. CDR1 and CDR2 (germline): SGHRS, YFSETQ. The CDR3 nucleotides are TGCGCCAGCAGCTTGGCGGCGGACTACTACGAGCAGTACTTC. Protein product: CASSLAADYYEQYF. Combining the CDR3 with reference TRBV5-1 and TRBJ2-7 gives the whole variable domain KAGVTQTPRYLIKTRGQQVTLSCSPISGHRSVSWYQQTPGQGLQFLFEYFSETQRNKGNFPGRFSGRQFSNSRSEMNVSTLELGDSALYLCASSLAADYYEQYFGPGTRLTVT.

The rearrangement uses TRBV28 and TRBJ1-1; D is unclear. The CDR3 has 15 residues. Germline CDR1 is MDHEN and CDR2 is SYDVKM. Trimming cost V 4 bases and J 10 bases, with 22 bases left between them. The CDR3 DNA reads TGTGCCAGCAGTTCCTCAACCCCCGAGCTAGTGGGAGCTTTCTTT. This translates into CASSSSTPELVGAFF.

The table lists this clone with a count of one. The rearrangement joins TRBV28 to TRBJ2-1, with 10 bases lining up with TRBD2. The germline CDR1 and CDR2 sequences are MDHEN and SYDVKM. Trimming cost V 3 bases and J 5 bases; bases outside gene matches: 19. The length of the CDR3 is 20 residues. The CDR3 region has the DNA TGTGCCAGCAGTTTTTGGGTTATTGAGTCTAGCGGGAGAAGGGACAATGAGCAGTTCTTC. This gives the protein CASSFWVIESSGRRDNEQFF.

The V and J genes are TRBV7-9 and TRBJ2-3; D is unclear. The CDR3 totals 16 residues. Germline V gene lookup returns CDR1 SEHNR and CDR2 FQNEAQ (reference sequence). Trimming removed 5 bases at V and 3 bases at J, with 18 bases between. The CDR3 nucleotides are TGTGCCAGCAGCATCACTTCCCCGGTCTATACAGATACGCAGTATTTT. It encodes CASSITSPVYTDTQYF. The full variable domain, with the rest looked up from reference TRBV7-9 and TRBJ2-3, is DTGVSQNPRHKITKRGQNVTFRCDPISEHNRLYWYRQTLGQGPEFLTYFQNEAQLEKSRLLSDRFSAERPKGSFSTLEIQRTEQGDSAMYLCASSITSPVYTDTQYFGPGTRLTVL.

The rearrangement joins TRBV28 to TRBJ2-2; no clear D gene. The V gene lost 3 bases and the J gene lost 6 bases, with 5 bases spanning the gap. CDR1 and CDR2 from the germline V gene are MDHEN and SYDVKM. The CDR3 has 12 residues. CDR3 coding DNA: TGTGCCAGCAGTTTGCCCCCCGGGGAGCTGTTTTTT. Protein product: CASSLPPGELFF.

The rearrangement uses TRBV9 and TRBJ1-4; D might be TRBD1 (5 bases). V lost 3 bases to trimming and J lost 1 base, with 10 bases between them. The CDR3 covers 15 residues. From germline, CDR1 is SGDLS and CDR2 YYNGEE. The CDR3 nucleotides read TGTGCCAGCAGCGCCAACACAGGAACTAATGAAAAACTGTTTTTT. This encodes CASSANTGTNEKLFF.

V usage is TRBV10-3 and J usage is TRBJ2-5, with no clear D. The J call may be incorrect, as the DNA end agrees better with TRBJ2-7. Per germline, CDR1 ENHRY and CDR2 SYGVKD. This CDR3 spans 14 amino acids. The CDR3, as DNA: TGTGCCATCAGAGCCGACTGGATGATCTACGAGCAGTACTTC. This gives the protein CAIRADWMIYEQYF.

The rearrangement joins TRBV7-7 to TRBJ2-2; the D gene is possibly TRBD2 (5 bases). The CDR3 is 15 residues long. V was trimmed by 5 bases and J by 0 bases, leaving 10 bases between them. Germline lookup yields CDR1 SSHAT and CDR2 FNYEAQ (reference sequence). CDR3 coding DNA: TGTGCCAGCAGCCGAGCGGTTACGAACACCGGGGAGCTGTTTTTT. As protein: CASSRAVTNTGELFF.

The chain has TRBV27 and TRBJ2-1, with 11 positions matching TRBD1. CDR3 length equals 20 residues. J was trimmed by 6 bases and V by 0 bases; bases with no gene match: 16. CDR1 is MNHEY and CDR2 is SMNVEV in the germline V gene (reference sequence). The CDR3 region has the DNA TGTGCCAGCAGTTTATCCAGGGACAGGGGGTGGGTCGGGAGTAGCAATGAGCAGTTCTTC. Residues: CASSLSRDRGWVGSSNEQFF.

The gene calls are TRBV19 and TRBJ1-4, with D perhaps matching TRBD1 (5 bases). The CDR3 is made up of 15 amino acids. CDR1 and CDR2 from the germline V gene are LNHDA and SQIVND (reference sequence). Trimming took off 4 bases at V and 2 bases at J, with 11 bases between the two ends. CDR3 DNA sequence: TGTGCCAGTAGTAGCACCAGGGTGACTAATGAAAAACTGTTTTTT. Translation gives CASSSTRVTNEKLFF.

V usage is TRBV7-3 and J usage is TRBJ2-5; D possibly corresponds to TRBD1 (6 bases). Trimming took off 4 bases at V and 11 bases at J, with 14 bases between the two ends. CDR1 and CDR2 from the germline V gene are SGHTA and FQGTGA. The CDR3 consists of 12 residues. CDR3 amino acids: CASSSTTGPQYF. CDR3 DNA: TGTGCCAGCAGCTCCACCACAGGGCCGCAGTACTTC.

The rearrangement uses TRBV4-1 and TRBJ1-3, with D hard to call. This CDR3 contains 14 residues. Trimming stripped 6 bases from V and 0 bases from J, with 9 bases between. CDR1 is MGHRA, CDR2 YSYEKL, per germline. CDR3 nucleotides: TGCGCCAGCAGGAAGGAGATCTCTGGAAACACCATATATTTT. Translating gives CASRKEISGNTIYF.

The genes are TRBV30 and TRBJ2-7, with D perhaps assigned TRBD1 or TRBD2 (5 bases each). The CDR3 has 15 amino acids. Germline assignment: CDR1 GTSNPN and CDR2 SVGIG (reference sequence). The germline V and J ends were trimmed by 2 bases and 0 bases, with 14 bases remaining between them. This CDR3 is CAWSWLGTDSYEQYF. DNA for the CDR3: TGTGCCTGGAGTTGGTTGGGGACGGACTCCTACGAGCAGTACTTC.

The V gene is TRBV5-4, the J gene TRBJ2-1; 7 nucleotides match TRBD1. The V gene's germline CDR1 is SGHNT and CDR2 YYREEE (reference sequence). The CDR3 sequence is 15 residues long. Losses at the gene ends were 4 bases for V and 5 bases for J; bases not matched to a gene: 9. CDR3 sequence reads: CASSPTGWYDNEQFF. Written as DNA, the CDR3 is TGTGCCAGCAGCCCGACAGGGTGGTATGACAATGAGCAGTTCTTC.

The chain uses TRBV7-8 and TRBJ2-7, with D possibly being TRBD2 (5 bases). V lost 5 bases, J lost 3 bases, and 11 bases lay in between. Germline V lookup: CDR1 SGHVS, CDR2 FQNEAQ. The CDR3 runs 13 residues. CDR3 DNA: TGTGCCAGCAGCAACCGGACTGTCTACGAGCAGTACTTC. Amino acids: CASSNRTVYEQYF.

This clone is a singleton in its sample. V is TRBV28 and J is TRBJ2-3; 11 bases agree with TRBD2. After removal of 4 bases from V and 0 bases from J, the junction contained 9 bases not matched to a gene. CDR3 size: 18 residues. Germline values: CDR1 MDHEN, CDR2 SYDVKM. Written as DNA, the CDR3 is TGTGCCAGCAGTTCCCCCGGGACTAGCGGAGAGAGCACAGATACGCAGTATTTT. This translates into CASSSPGTSGESTDTQYF. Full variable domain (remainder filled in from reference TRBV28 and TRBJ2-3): DVKVTQSSRYLVKRTGEKVFLECVQDMDHENMFWYRQDPGLGLRLIYFSYDVKMKEKGDIPEGYSVSREKKERFSLILESASTNQTSMYLCASSSPGTSGESTDTQYFGPGTRLTVL.

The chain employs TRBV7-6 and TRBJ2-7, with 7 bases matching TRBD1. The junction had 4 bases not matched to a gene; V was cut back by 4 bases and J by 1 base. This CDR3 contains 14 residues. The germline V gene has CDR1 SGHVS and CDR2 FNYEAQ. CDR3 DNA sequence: TGTGCCAGCAGCTCCCGGACAGGTTCCTACGAGCAGTACTTC. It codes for CASSSRTGSYEQYF.

CDR3: CASTGRQPVHEQFF. The CDR3 nucleotides are TGTGCCAGTACGGGGCGGCAGCCGGTCCATGAGCAGTTCTTC. The genes are TRBV19 and TRBJ2-1, with D perhaps matching TRBD1 or TRBD2 (5 bases each). The CDR3 totals 14 residues. V gave up 7 bases and J gave up 8 bases, with 18 bases separating them. Germline V CDR1 and CDR2: LNHDA, SQIVND (reference sequence).